Listed here are 25 T cell receptor beta chains from one sample, sequenced in a study of cytomegalovirus exposure and HLA in healthy donors. In the PCR, 60 Vbeta and 13 Jbeta primers were used. Sequenced by immunoSEQ multiplex PCR; TCRdb stores in-frame clones only, minus some. This sample has over 100,000 clones, with more than 75% found just once. Sequenced sample: PBMCs. The receptors shown here come from a male donor in good health and CMV-seronegative.

By share, this clone counts as medium-sized. The V and J genes are TRBV6-5 and TRBJ2-3; D is perhaps TRBD1 (6 bases). CDR1 and CDR2 (germline): MNHEY, SVGAGI. CDR3 length: 13 amino acids. Trimming left V 4 bases short and J 6 bases short, with 11 bases between. This CDR3 reads CASSSLQGDTQYF. The CDR3, as DNA: TGTGCCAGCAGTTCACTGCAGGGGGATACGCAGTATTTT.

This chain joins TRBV7-9 and TRBJ2-7; D gene uncertain. V was cut by 2 bases and J by 5 bases, with 10 bases left in between. Germline V CDR1 and CDR2: SEHNR, FQNEAQ (reference sequence). There are 13 residues in the CDR3. CDR3 coding DNA: TGTGCCAGCAGCTTAAGCTTGTCGGACGAGCAGTACTTC. Encoded protein: CASSLSLSDEQYF.

V is TRBV6-6 and J is TRBJ1-2, with TRBD1 matching over 11 bases. CDR1 and CDR2 from the germline V gene are MNHNY and SVGAGI (reference sequence). The ends lost 6 bases at V and 5 bases at J; junction bases unmatched: 5. This CDR3 comprises 14 residues. CDR3 residues: CASRPGQGAYGYTF. DNA for the CDR3: TGTGCCAGCAGGCCTGGACAGGGGGCGTATGGCTACACCTTC.

This clone appeared once. The chain couples TRBV30 to TRBJ1-3; D call uncertain. Between the trimmed V and J ends, which lost 0 bases and 6 bases, there was a span of 3 bases. The germline V gene has CDR1 GTSNPN and CDR2 SVGIG (reference sequence). There are 11 residues in the CDR3. CDR3 in amino acids: CAWSVLNTIYF. In DNA, the CDR3 is TGTGCCTGGAGTGTACTAAACACCATATATTTT.

The chain has TRBV2 and TRBJ1-6, with a possible D match to TRBD1 (6 bases). Trimming left V 7 bases short and J 7 bases short, with 8 bases between. The CDR3 extends over 12 amino acids. Germline assignment: CDR1 SNHLY and CDR2 FYNNEI. The CDR3 DNA reads as TGTGCCAGCACAGGGGACAATTCACCCCTCCACTTT. Translated: CASTGDNSPLHF.

V and J are TRBV5-5 and TRBJ1-6; no reliable D call. This CDR3 contains 14 residues. Germline V CDR1 and CDR2: SGHKS, YYEKEE (reference sequence). Trimming cost V 0 bases and J 6 bases, with 7 bases left between them. The CDR3 region is CASSLGEINSPLHF. The CDR3 region has the DNA TGTGCCAGCAGCTTGGGCGAAATTAATTCACCCCTCCACTTT. The entire variable domain, with the rest obtained from reference TRBV5-5 and TRBJ1-6, is as follows: DAGVTQSPTHLIKTRGQQVTLRCSPISGHKSVSWYQQVLGQGPQFIFQYYEKEERGRGNFPDRFSARQFPNYSSELNVNALLLGDSALYLCASSLGEINSPLHFGNGTRLTVT.

The rearrangement uses TRBV11-3 and TRBJ2-5, with TRBD1 matching over 7 bases. The V gene end was trimmed by 5 bases and the J gene end by 0 bases; junction bases not matched to a gene: 9. The CDR3 runs to 16 residues. CDR1 SGHNT and CDR2 YENEEA come from the germline V gene. The CDR3 sequence: CASSQGQAPYQETQYF. In nucleotides, the CDR3 is TGTGCCAGCAGCCAAGGACAGGCTCCGTACCAAGAGACCCAGTACTTC.

This sequence joins TRBV7-8 and TRBJ1-2; 8 positions agree with TRBD1. This CDR3 spans 13 amino acids. CDR1 is SGHVS and CDR2 is FQNEAQ in the germline V gene. The V and J ends lost 5 bases and 4 bases, in that order; junction bases with no gene match: 3. CDR3 residues: CASSAGQGYGYTF. The DNA of the CDR3 is TGTGCCAGCAGCGCCGGACAGGGCTATGGCTACACCTTC.

This clone was recorded only once. The chain couples TRBV9 to TRBJ2-2; TRBD1 matches 9 bases. The V gene end was trimmed by 0 bases and the J gene end by 4 bases; junction bases not matched to a gene: 4. This CDR3 spans 16 amino acids. The V gene's germline CDR1 is SGDLS and CDR2 YYNGEE. The chain's CDR3 is CASSVAGQGRTGELFF. The CDR3 bases are TGTGCCAGCAGCGTAGCGGGACAGGGTCGCACCGGGGAGCTGTTTTTT.

This chain uses TRBV7-9 with TRBJ2-1, with 7 bases lining up with TRBD2. Germline trimming cut 7 bases from V and 8 bases from J; bases unmatched to any gene: 11. Germline-derived CDR1 and CDR2 are SEHNR and FQNEAQ (reference sequence). The CDR3 extends over 14 amino acids. The CDR3: CASIGEAGSHEQFF. The CDR3 nucleotides are TGTGCCAGCATTGGAGAAGCGGGGTCCCATGAGCAGTTCTTC.

This chain uses TRBV30 with TRBJ2-3; 10 bases map to TRBD1. CDR1 is GTSNPN, CDR2 SVGIG, per germline (reference sequence). The CDR3 contains 15 residues. J gave up 4 bases and V 5 bases, and 9 bases lay outside the gene matches. This chain's CDR3 is CAWDRDRGPADTQYF. CDR3 DNA: TGTGCCTGGGACCGGGACAGGGGTCCCGCAGATACGCAGTATTTT.

V usage is TRBV5-1 and J usage is TRBJ1-3, with D possibly TRBD1 on 5 matching bases. The V gene's germline CDR1 is SGHRS and CDR2 YFSETQ. With 0 bases removed from V and 0 bases from J, the gap between germline ends came to 10 bases. The CDR3 sequence is 16 residues long. CDR3 sequence (DNA): TGCGCCAGCAGCTTGGGGCAGGGATCCTCTGGAAACACCATATATTTT. This translates into CASSLGQGSSGNTIYF.

The chain employs TRBV2 and TRBJ1-4, with TRBD1 as a possible D gene (5 bases). This CDR3 region has 13 residues. The germline V gene encodes CDR1 SNHLY and CDR2 FYNNEI. V was pared by 7 bases and J by 10 bases, with 16 bases between. The CDR3 DNA is TGTGCCAGCAAAATACCGGACAAGGGAAAACTGTTTTTT. This codes for CASKIPDKGKLFF.

The chain employs TRBV6-5 and TRBJ2-2, with D possibly TRBD2 on 5 matching bases. The V and J ends lost 8 bases and 4 bases respectively, with 11 bases between them. CDR1 and CDR2 from the germline V gene are MNHEY and SVGAGI. The CDR3 has 13 amino acids. For the CDR3, the DNA is TGTGCCAGCTCCCGGGGTCTCACCGGGGAGCTGTTTTTT. This translates into CASSRGLTGELFF.

The chain carries TRBV27 and TRBJ1-5, with 8 bases aligning to TRBD1. The CDR3 spans 17 residues. Germline-derived CDR1 and CDR2 are MNHEY and SMNVEV (reference sequence). The V segment lost 3 bases and the J segment 0 bases; nucleotides outside the gene matches: 7. The CDR3 here is CASSFKGQVNSNQPQHF. CDR3 DNA: TGTGCCAGCAGTTTCAAGGGACAGGTTAATAGCAATCAGCCCCAGCATTTT.

CDR3 sequence reads: CASSPDLRDPVNEQFF. The CDR3 DNA reads TGCGCCAGCAGCCCTGATCTTCGCGATCCCGTCAATGAGCAGTTCTTC. V usage is TRBV5-1 and J usage is TRBJ2-1; D is unclear. Germline V gene lookup returns CDR1 SGHRS and CDR2 YFSETQ. V was pared by 4 bases and J by 6 bases, with 20 bases between. This CDR3 region has 16 residues. The variable domain in full, completed from reference TRBV5-1 and TRBJ2-1, reads KAGVTQTPRYLIKTRGQQVTLSCSPISGHRSVSWYQQTPGQGLQFLFEYFSETQRNKGNFPGRFSGRQFSNSRSEMNVSTLELGDSALYLCASSPDLRDPVNEQFFGPGTRLTVL.

This rearrangement joins TRBV2 to TRBJ1-5; 7 nucleotides agree with TRBD1. J lost 3 bases, V lost 8 bases, and 4 bases had no gene match. The germline V gene encodes CDR1 SNHLY and CDR2 FYNNEI. The CDR3 spans 13 residues. DNA of the CDR3: TGTGCCAGCGGGACAGCCATCAATCAGCCCCAGCATTTT. As protein: CASGTAINQPQHF.

V usage is TRBV19 and J usage is TRBJ1-5, with D perhaps TRBD1 (5 bases). CDR1 LNHDA and CDR2 SQIVND come from the germline V gene (reference sequence). V was trimmed by 6 bases and J by 0 bases, leaving 9 bases between them. This CDR3 comprises 14 residues. The CDR3 DNA is TGTGCCAGTAGACAGGCCTCTAGCAATCAGCCCCAGCATTTT. This codes for CASRQASSNQPQHF.

This clone has a count of ten or more. This chain links TRBV6-1 with TRBJ1-6; 8 bases fit TRBD1. CDR1 MNHNS and CDR2 SASEGT come from the germline V gene. This CDR3 comprises 14 residues. V dropped 1 base and J dropped 9; count of bases not matched to a gene: 2. CDR3 sequence: CASSEGTGTSPLHF. The CDR3 bases are TGTGCCAGCAGTGAAGGGACAGGGACTTCACCCCTCCACTTT.

This clone was seen more than once but under ten times. This chain connects TRBV18 to TRBJ1-5; D might be TRBD1 (6 bases). With 2 bases removed from V and 3 bases from J, the gap between germline ends came to 8 bases. Looked up from germline, CDR1 is KGHSH and CDR2 is LQKENI. The CDR3 is made up of 14 amino acids. The DNA for the CDR3 is TGTGCCAGCTCACCAAGGGACAACAATCAGCCCCAGCATTTT. Residues: CASSPRDNNQPQHF.

The CDR3 coding sequence is TGTGCCAGCACCCAGGGTCCCTACTTGCCCCTCCACTTT. Protein: CASTQGPYLPLHF. This chain links TRBV27 with TRBJ1-6; tentatively, D is TRBD1 (5 bases). This CDR3 contains 13 residues. CDR1 and CDR2 (germline): MNHEY, SMNVEV (reference sequence). Trimming took off 7 bases at V and 13 bases at J, with 17 bases between the two ends.

This chain links TRBV2 with TRBJ2-7; tentatively, D is TRBD1 (5 bases). Trimming took off 6 bases at V and 2 bases at J, with 11 bases between the two ends. The CDR3 sequence is 13 residues long. Germline V CDR1 and CDR2: SNHLY, FYNNEI. CDR3 DNA sequence: TGTGCCAGCAGAGAGGACACCCCCTACGAGCAGTACTTC. This gives the protein CASREDTPYEQYF.

The V and J genes are TRBV21-1 and TRBJ1-3; the DNA was not used to check the table's D call, TRBD1. TRBV21-1 is tagged as a pseudogene. This CDR3 comprises 18 residues. Here the CDR3 DNA reads TGTGCCAGCAGCAAAGGGACAGGAGGGGATCTTGATGGAAACACCATATATTTT. It codes for CASSKGTGGDLDGNTIYF.

The V and J genes are TRBV6-1 and TRBJ2-7; possible D gene TRBD2, 6 bases. Germline V gene lookup returns CDR1 MNHNS and CDR2 SASEGT. CDR3 length: 17 residues. V lost 2 bases and J 6 bases, leaving 23 bases between the germline ends. CDR3 in DNA: TGTGCCAGCAGTGAACCGCCTACGGGGGTTCCACCCTTCGAGCAGTACTTC. Its translation: CASSEPPTGVPPFEQYF.

The rearrangement joins TRBV30 to TRBJ1-1; D call uncertain. Germline V gives CDR1 GTSNPN, CDR2 SVGIG (reference sequence). The CDR3 spans 12 residues. V was clipped by 3 bases and J by 5 bases, with 10 bases between them. The CDR3 DNA sequence: TGTGCCTGGAGCCCCTCGGGTACTGAAGCTTTCTTT. This codes for CAWSPSGTEAFF.